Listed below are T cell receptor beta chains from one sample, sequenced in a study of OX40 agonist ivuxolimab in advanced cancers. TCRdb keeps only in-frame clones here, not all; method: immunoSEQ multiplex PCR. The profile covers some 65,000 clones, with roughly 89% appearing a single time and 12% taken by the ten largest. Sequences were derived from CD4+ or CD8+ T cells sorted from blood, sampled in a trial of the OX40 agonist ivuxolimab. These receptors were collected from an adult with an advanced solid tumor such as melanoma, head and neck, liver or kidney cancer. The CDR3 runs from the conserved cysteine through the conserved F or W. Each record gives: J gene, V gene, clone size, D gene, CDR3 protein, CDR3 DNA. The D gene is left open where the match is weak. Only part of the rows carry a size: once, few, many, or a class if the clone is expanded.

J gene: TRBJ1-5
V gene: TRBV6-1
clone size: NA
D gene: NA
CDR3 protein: CASSEPLGSRPLNQPQHF
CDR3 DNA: TGTGCCAGCAGTGAACCCCTGGGGTCACGGCCGCTAAATCAGCCCCAGCATTTT

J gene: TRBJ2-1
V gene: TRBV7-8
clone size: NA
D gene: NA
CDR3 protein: CASSPQGSYNEQFF
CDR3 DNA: TGTGCCAGCAGCCCCCAAGGGTCCTACAATGAGCAGTTCTTC

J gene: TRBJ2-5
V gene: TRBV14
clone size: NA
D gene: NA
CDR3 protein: CASSQDSVEETQYF
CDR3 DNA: TGTGCCAGCAGCCAAGACTCGGTAGAAGAGACCCAGTACTTC

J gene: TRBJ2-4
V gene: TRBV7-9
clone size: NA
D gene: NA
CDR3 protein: CASKAGTSHIQYF
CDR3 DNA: TGTGCCAGCAAGGCGGGTACGTCCCACATTCAGTACTTC

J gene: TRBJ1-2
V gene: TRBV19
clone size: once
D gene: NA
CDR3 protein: CASSPGPVGGLDGYTF
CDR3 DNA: TGTGCCAGTAGTCCGGGGCCCGTTGGGGGTCTTGATGGCTACACCTTC

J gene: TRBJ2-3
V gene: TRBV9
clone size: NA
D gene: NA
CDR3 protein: CASSVDWVTSTDTQYF
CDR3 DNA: TGTGCCAGCAGCGTAGATTGGGTCACTAGCACAGATACGCAGTATTTT

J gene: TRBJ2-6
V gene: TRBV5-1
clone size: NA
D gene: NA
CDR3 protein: CAILRRPSGANVLTF
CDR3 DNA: TGCGCCATCTTACGGAGGCCCTCTGGGGCCAACGTCCTGACTTTC

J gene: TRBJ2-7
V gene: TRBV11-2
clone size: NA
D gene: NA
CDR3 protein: CASSLAVGAYEQYF
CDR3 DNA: TGTGCCAGCAGCTTAGCGGTAGGGGCCTACGAGCAGTACTTC

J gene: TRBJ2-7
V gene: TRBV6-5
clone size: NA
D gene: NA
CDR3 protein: CASSYSILGSAYEQYF
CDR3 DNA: TGTGCCAGCAGTTACTCGATATTAGGTTCCGCCTACGAGCAGTACTTC

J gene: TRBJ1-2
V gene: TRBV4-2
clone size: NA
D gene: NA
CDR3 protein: CASSHPGHYGYTF
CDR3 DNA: TGTGCCAGCAGCCATCCAGGGCACTATGGCTACACCTTC

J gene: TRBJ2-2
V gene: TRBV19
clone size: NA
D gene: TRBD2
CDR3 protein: CASSILAGGAGELFF
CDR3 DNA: TGTGCCAGTAGTATACTAGCGGGGGGCGCCGGGGAGCTGTTTTTT

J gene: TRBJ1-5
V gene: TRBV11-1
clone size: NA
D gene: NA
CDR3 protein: CASSLGSNQPQHF
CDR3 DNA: TGTGCCAGCAGCTTAGGGAGCAATCAGCCCCAGCATTTT

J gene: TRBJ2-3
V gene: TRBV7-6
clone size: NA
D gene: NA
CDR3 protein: CASSLGTTDTQYF
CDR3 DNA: TGTGCCAGCAGCTTGGGGACCACAGATACGCAGTATTTT

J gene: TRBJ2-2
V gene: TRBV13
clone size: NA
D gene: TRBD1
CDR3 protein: CASTHSWTGRSGELFF
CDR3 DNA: TGTGCCAGCACCCATTCGTGGACAGGGAGGTCCGGGGAGCTGTTTTTT